This T cell receptor (beta chain) was recovered during a study of T cells in severe cutaneous drug reactions. On the study more broadly: Patients were recruited from Taiwan, Thailand and Europe between about 2010 and 2019. Culprit drug assignment used the Naranjo algorithm and the ALDEN algorithm.

Bulk and single-cell libraries used iRepertoire multiplex PCR with TCR subtype-specific primers. TCRdb processed the multiplex PCR reads again and assigns one entry to each CDR3 protein, with no DNA. Reported are 9,000 to 13,000 distinct CDR3 sequences; the ten largest clones contain under 25%. This clonotype counts as medium-sized by frequency. Its specificity is unknown. Carbamazepine had induced Stevens-Johnson syndrome or toxic epidermal necrolysis in the sequenced donors. The CDR3 totals 14 residues. Germline-derived CDR1 and CDR2 are DFQATT and SNEGSKA (reference sequence). Study findings and constraints: Carbamazepine-induced Stevens-Johnson syndrome or toxic epidermal necrolysis patients showed strongly raised TRBV12-4, about 29% in blister cells and approximately 5.4% in PBMC. Tolerant-control and healthy-donor PBMC lacked or rarely had the public CDR3 found in blisters.

The receptor was isolated from a human donor with Stevens-Johnson syndrome, a severe cutaneous drug reaction. Sequencing was done on a sample of cells from a skin blister. The V gene is TRBV20-1, the J gene TRBJ1-1; the D gene TCRdb calls, TRBD1, cannot be checked with no DNA. CDR3 amino acids: CSAARTGMVTEAFF.